This T cell receptor (beta chain) is drawn from a study of post-analysis software for immune sequencing data (dated by TCRdb to 2014 to 2015). About the study as a whole: The recorded disease courses included relapsing-remitting, secondary progressive and progressive-relapsing multiple sclerosis, and some patients had no subtype annotation. The patient repertoires were set against under 12 previously published healthy control repertoires from donors whose ages ranged from roughly 6 to 27 years. A subset of samples was prepared in parallel using single-end sample barcoding, then pooled and co-amplified after Illumina adapter ligation. Overall results and qualifications from the work: Significantly higher frequencies in patients than in controls were found for several TRBV segments, including TRBV5-6, TRBV5-1 and TRBV20-1. The control group was slightly older than the multiple sclerosis patient group. Direct clustering with F measure showed strong co-clustering of samples prepared in the same batch, prompting a batch-effect correction. Significantly lower normalized Chao1 diversity was found in multiple sclerosis patients than in controls, suggesting substantial peripheral T-cell clonal expansion.

A few counts support this clonotype. Its antigen remains undetermined. No clone much larger than this one lies a single base away; base qualities are absent. The library came from PCR. Data came from an Illumina HiSeq 2500. Unique molecular identifiers were incorporated into TCR beta cDNA libraries to reduce PCR and sequencing biases. Roughly 0.5 million cDNA molecules were obtained per 1 to 10 million input T cells, so each molecule approximated one T cell. The patient libraries were prepared and sequenced with the same protocol used for the earlier healthy control dataset. Within a given batch, samples were prepared together, multiplexed and sequenced on the same HiSeq lane. The original pipeline was this. MIGEC handled the raw barcoded reads, throwing out single-read molecular identifier groups before consensus assembly and CDR3 extraction. VDJtools was used for post-analysis of the clonotype tables, with diversity normalized by down-sampling every dataset to the smallest sample size. Repertoire overlap clustering matched CDR3 amino acid but not nucleotide sequences to correct batch-related cross-sample contamination. The raw public data were reprocessed by TCRdb itself: fastp quality trimming at Q25, MiXCR clonotype calling, in-frame beta chains only. Identical CDR3 proteins give one entry, which carries the most common genes and DNA. None of the V and J calls come from the authors' own analysis; TCRdb made them. This sample lists hundreds of thousands of distinct CDR3 sequences; roughly 27% were detected once. Around 0.56% of the sample comes from the top ten.

TCR beta repertoires were profiled from peripheral blood of under 15 young patients with multiple sclerosis to demonstrate the VDJtools post-analysis software. The multiple sclerosis patients were children and adolescents ranging in age from roughly 6 to 16 years. Trimming at the junction amounts to 2 bases on V and 1 base on J, and the germline ends lie 6 bases apart. The CDR3, from cysteine to phenylalanine, totals 13 residues. This entry keeps only the CDR3 DNA: 39 bases, framed from base 1. For CDR1 and CDR2, the germline V gene (reference sequence) lists SEHNR and FQNEAQ. The sequence derives from a girl aged 5 to 17 with multiple sclerosis. The material sequenced was blood. The rearranged segments are TRBV7-9 and TRBJ2-7; no D segment can be confidently identified. In nucleotides, the sequence is TGTGCCAGCAGCTTAACGACATCCTACGAGCAGTACTTC. It is translated as CASSLTTSYEQYF.